The 20 T cell receptor beta chains given below trace back to one sample, sequenced in a study of cytomegalovirus exposure and HLA in healthy donors. Vbeta (60) and Jbeta (13) primers were used in the PCR. Assay: immunoSEQ multiplex PCR; the TCRdb copy retains only in-frame clones and omits some. The profile shows about 82,000 clones, around 73% of them singletons. Sequencing was done on a sample of PBMCs. Every receptor here comes from a man aged 50-60 years in good health and CMV-seronegative.

The genes are TRBV28 and TRBJ1-2, with TRBD1 matching over 7 bases. After removal of 7 bases from V and 8 bases from J, the junction contained 10 bases not matched to a gene. Germline V gene sequence: CDR1 MDHEN, CDR2 SYDVKM. CDR3 size: 13 residues. CDR3 amino acids: CASNQSGGWGYTF. As DNA, the CDR3 is TGTGCCAGCAACCAATCAGGGGGGTGGGGCTACACCTTC.

This clone was detected only a few times. This chain uses TRBV7-6 with TRBJ1-1; the D is unclear. CDR3 size: 13 residues. In germline, CDR1 is SGHVS, CDR2 FNYEAQ. The germline V and J ends were trimmed by 3 bases and 11 bases, with 16 bases remaining between them. The CDR3 DNA is TGTGCCAGCAGCTTCAGCGAGAGTACTGGGGCTTTCTTT. This gives the protein CASSFSESTGAFF.

The chain is built from TRBV6-6 and TRBJ2-1, with D possibly being TRBD2 (6 bases). CDR3 length: 15 amino acids. The germline gives CDR1 MNHNY, CDR2 SVGAGI (reference sequence). V lost 6 bases to trimming and J lost 9 bases, with 21 bases between them. The DNA for the CDR3 is TGTGCCAGCAGCTCCGGGAGACTAGAAGGAGGTGAGCAGTTCTTC. It encodes CASSSGRLEGGEQFF.

This clone has more than one count but fewer than ten. V is TRBV7-3 and J is TRBJ2-3; 7 bases match TRBD2. Germline CDR1 is SGHTA and CDR2 is FQGTGA. The CDR3 length is 15 residues. Trimming took 1 base from V and 1 from J; bases not matched to a gene: 2. DNA for the CDR3: TGTGCCAGCAGCTTAATGCTAGCGGGCACAGATACGCAGTATTTT. Its translation is CASSLMLAGTDTQYF.

The chain uses TRBV14 and TRBJ1-2; tentatively, D is TRBD1 (6 bases). Germline V lookup: CDR1 SGHDN, CDR2 FVKESK. The CDR3 totals 15 residues. V was trimmed by 3 bases and J by 7 bases, leaving 18 bases between them. For the CDR3, the DNA is TGTGCCAGCAGCCAGGCGTCAGGGGTGAGGGCTGGCTACACCTTC. Amino acid sequence: CASSQASGVRAGYTF.

V and J are TRBV7-3 and TRBJ1-2; TRBD1 aligns across 9 bases. V gave up 3 bases and J gave up 2 bases; unmatched junction bases: 4. The CDR3 is 15 amino acids. Germline CDR1 is SGHTA and CDR2 is FQGTGA. The CDR3 DNA is TGTGCCAGCAGCTTGACAGGGGGACTAAACTATGGCTACACCTTC. Translating gives CASSLTGGLNYGYTF.

The gene calls are TRBV5-1 and TRBJ1-3; TRBD1 might be the D (5 bases). Trimming stripped 4 bases from V and 2 bases from J, with 13 bases between. Germline V gives CDR1 SGHRS, CDR2 YFSETQ. The CDR3 runs to 15 residues. The CDR3 region is CASSPLPGAGNTIYF. CDR3 coding DNA: TGCGCCAGCAGCCCTCTTCCGGGGGCTGGAAACACCATATATTTT.

The genes are TRBV9 and TRBJ2-1; tentatively, D is TRBD2 (6 bases). Trimming took off 3 bases at V and 5 bases at J, with 21 bases between the two ends. The CDR3 has 17 amino acids. The germline gives CDR1 SGDLS, CDR2 YYNGEE. In nucleotides, the CDR3 is TGTGCCAGCAGCGCCACCCCAGGGACTTATCAAAACAATGAGCAGTTCTTC. Its protein product is CASSATPGTYQNNEQFF.

The chain combines TRBV2 with TRBJ1-6; 12 bases map to TRBD1. The CDR3 runs to 15 residues. CDR1 and CDR2 from the germline V gene are SNHLY and FYNNEI. V lost 6 bases, J lost 6 bases, and 3 bases stayed unmatched. The DNA for the CDR3 is TGTGCCAGCAGGGGGACAGGGGGCTTTAATTCACCCCTCCACTTT. This codes for CASRGTGGFNSPLHF.

The rearrangement joins TRBV7-9 to TRBJ2-3; D unresolved. CDR3 size: 15 residues. Trimming removed 1 base from V and 3 bases from J, with 11 bases in between. Germline assignment: CDR1 SEHNR and CDR2 FQNEAQ (reference sequence). The CDR3 coding sequence is TGTGCCAGCAGCTTAGTAGCCAAGGTTACAGATACGCAGTATTTT. This gives the protein CASSLVAKVTDTQYF.

This rearrangement joins TRBV29-1 to TRBJ2-3; D is undetermined. There are 12 residues in the CDR3. The germline gives CDR1 SQVTM, CDR2 ANQGSEA. Deletions cut 3 bases from V and 1 base from J, with 5 bases between. The CDR3: CSVDIGTDTQYF. In DNA form, the CDR3 reads TGCAGCGTTGATATAGGCACAGATACGCAGTATTTT.

The rearrangement uses TRBV30 and TRBJ2-1, with D perhaps matching TRBD2 (5 bases). The CDR3 loop spans 11 amino acids. Germline V gene data show CDR1 as GTSNPN and CDR2 as SVGIG (reference sequence). Trimming took off 0 bases at V and 15 bases at J, with 12 bases between the two ends. In nucleotides, the CDR3 is TGTGCCTGGAGTGTATTCGGGGAGAGGTTCTTC. Amino acids: CAWSVFGERFF.

The gene calls are TRBV5-1 and TRBJ2-7; 11 bases are shared with TRBD2. V shed 4 bases, J shed 4 bases, and the junction held 4 bases outside the gene matches. Germline CDR1 is SGHRS and CDR2 is YFSETQ. The CDR3 runs 14 residues. DNA for the CDR3: TGCGCCAGCAGCGGAACTAGCGGGGGATACGAGCAGTACTTC. It encodes CASSGTSGGYEQYF.

This clone was recorded only once. The genes are TRBV7-8 and TRBJ2-1, with TRBD1 matching over 8 bases. The J segment lost 9 bases and the V segment lost 4 bases, leaving 5 bases of the junction unmatched. The CDR3 sequence is 13 residues long. Looked up from germline, CDR1 is SGHVS and CDR2 is FQNEAQ. Written as DNA, the CDR3 is TGTGCCAGCAGCTCCGACAGGGGAGGTGAGCAGTTCTTC. This translates into CASSSDRGGEQFF.

The V call is TRBV5-1, the J call TRBJ2-7; 7 bases fit TRBD1. V shed 4 bases, J shed 0 bases, and the junction held 10 bases outside the gene matches. The CDR3 contains 16 residues. Germline CDR1 is SGHRS and CDR2 is YFSETQ. The CDR3 region is CASSPTQGVRSYEQYF. In DNA, the CDR3 is TGCGCCAGCAGCCCCACCCAGGGGGTACGCTCCTACGAGCAGTACTTC. The whole variable domain, filled in from reference TRBV5-1 and TRBJ2-7, reads KAGVTQTPRYLIKTRGQQVTLSCSPISGHRSVSWYQQTPGQGLQFLFEYFSETQRNKGNFPGRFSGRQFSNSRSEMNVSTLELGDSALYLCASSPTQGVRSYEQYFGPGTRLTVT.

This chain links TRBV7-9 with TRBJ2-2, with D perhaps matching TRBD2 (7 bases). Germline V gene data show CDR1 as SEHNR and CDR2 as FQNEAQ (reference sequence). The CDR3 contains 17 residues. Trimming took off 5 bases at V and 1 base at J, with 17 bases between the two ends. The CDR3 region is CASSGGAGALNTGELFF. As DNA, the CDR3 is TGTGCCAGCAGCGGCGGTGCGGGGGCCTTGAACACCGGGGAGCTGTTTTTT.

The rearrangement joins TRBV7-9 to TRBJ2-1; possibly TRBD2 for D (5 bases). The CDR3 spans 13 residues. Deletions cut 4 bases from V and 9 bases from J, with 13 bases between. CDR1 is SEHNR and CDR2 is FQNEAQ in the germline V gene (reference sequence). The CDR3, as DNA: TGTGCCAGCAGCTATATCGAGGGCGGTGAGCAGTTCTTC. This encodes CASSYIEGGEQFF.

This clone was observed a single time. This chain links TRBV7-9 with TRBJ1-3; TRBD1 might be the D (5 bases). Trimming pared 0 bases from V and 8 bases from J, leaving 11 bases between. The CDR3 length is 14 residues. Germline V gives CDR1 SEHNR, CDR2 FQNEAQ (reference sequence). The chain's CDR3 is CASSLASGSYTIYF. In DNA, the CDR3 is TGTGCCAGCAGCTTAGCCTCAGGGTCATACACCATATATTTT.

The CDR3 DNA sequence: TGTGCCAGCAGTTTATCGTGGGACTTACCCGAGCAGTACTTC. Translating it yields CASSLSWDLPEQYF. This chain joins TRBV28 and TRBJ2-7, with D possibly being TRBD2 (6 bases). Germline V gene data show CDR1 as MDHEN and CDR2 as SYDVKM. Between the trimmed V and J ends, which lost 1 base and 6 bases, there was a span of 13 bases. The CDR3 is 14 residues long.

This clone has more than one count but fewer than ten. V is TRBV19 and J is TRBJ2-2, with a weak D call TRBD1 (5 bases). CDR3 size: 13 residues. Trimming took off 2 bases at V and 6 bases at J, with 7 bases between the two ends. Germline CDR1 LNHDA, CDR2 SQIVND (reference sequence). CDR3 sequence reads: CASSISGPGELFF. The CDR3 DNA reads as TGTGCCAGTAGTATATCAGGGCCCGGGGAGCTGTTTTTT.